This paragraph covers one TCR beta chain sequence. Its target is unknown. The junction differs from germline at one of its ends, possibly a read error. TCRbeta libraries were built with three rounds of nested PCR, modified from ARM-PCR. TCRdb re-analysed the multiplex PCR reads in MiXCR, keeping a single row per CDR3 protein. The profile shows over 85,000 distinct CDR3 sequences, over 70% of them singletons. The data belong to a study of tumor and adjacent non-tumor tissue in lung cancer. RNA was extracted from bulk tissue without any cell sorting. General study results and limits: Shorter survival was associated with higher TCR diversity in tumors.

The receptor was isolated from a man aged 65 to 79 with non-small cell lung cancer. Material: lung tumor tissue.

The CDR3: CASSYASRSWVTQYF. CDR3 sequence (DNA): TGTGCAAGCAGTTACGCTAGCAGGAGTTGGGTTACGCAGTATTTT. V usage is TRBV6-2 or TRBV6-3 and J usage is TRBJ2-3, with D possibly TRBD2 on 5 matching bases. Germline CDR1 is MNHEY and CDR2 is SVGEGT. The CDR3 length is 15 residues.